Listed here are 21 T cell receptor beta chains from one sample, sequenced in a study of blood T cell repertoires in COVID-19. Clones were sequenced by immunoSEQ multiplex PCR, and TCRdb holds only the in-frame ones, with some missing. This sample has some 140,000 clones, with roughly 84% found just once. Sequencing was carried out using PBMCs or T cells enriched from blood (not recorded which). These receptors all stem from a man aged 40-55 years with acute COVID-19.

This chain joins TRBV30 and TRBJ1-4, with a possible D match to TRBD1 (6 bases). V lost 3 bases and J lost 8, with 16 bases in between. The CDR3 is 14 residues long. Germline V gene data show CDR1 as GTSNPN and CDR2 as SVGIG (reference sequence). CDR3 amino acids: CAWRAWGRTEKLFF. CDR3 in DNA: TGTGCCTGGAGGGCTTGGGGGCGGACGGAAAAACTGTTTTTT.

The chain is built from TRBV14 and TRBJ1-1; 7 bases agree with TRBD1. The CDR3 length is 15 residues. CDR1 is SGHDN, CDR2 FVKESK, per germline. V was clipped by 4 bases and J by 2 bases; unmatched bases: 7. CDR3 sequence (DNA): TGTGCCAGCAGCCGAGCGACAGGGTTTAACACTGAAGCTTTCTTT. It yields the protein CASSRATGFNTEAFF.

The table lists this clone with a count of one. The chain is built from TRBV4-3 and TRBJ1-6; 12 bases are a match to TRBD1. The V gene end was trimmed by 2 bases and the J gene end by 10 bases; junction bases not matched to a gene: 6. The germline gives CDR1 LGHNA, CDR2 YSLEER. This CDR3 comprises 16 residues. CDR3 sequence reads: CASSQLPGQGASPLHF. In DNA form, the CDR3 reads TGCGCCAGCAGCCAACTACCGGGACAGGGGGCATCACCCCTCCACTTT.

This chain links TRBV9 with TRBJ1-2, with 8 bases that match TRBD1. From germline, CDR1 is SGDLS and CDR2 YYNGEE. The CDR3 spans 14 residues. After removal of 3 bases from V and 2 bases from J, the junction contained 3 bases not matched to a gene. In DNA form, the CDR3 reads TGTGCCAGCAGCGGGACAGGGCCCAACTATGGCTACACCTTC. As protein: CASSGTGPNYGYTF.

This chain's CDR3 is CARSSPKMSLPSTVLPHNEQFF. CDR3 in DNA: TGTGCCAGAAGCTCCCCTAAAATGAGCTTACCCTCTACAGTCCTTCCTCACAATGAGCAGTTCTTC. The V call is TRBV5-3, the J call TRBJ2-1; D gene uncertain. TRBV5-3 is designated an ORF whose function remains uncertain. The CDR3 sequence is 22 residues long. Trimming cost V 3 bases and J 5 bases, with 36 bases left between them.

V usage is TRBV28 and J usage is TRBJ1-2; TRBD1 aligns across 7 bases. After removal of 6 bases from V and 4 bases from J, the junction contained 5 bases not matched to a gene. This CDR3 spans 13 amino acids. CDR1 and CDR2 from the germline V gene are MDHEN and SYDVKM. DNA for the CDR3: TGTGCCAGCAGCTTACAGGGGACCTATGGCTACACCTTC. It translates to CASSLQGTYGYTF.

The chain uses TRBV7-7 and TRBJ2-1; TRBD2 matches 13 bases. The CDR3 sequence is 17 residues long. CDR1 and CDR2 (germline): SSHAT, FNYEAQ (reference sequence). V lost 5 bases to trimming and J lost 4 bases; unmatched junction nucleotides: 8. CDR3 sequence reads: CASSQLPGLAGYNEQFF. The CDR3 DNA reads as TGTGCCAGCAGCCAACTCCCGGGACTAGCGGGATACAATGAGCAGTTCTTC.

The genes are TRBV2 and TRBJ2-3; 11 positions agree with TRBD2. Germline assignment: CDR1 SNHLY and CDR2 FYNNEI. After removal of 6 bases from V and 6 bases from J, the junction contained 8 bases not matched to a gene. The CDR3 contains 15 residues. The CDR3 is CASRPLAGGRDTQYF. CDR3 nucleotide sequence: TGTGCCAGCAGACCTCTAGCGGGAGGACGGGATACGCAGTATTTT.

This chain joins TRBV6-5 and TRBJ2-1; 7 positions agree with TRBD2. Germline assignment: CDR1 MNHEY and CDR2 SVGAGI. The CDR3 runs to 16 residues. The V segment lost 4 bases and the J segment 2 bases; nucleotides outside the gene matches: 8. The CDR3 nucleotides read TGTGCCAGCAGTTCGTGGACTAGTAGACCCTACAATGAGCAGTTCTTC. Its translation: CASSSWTSRPYNEQFF.

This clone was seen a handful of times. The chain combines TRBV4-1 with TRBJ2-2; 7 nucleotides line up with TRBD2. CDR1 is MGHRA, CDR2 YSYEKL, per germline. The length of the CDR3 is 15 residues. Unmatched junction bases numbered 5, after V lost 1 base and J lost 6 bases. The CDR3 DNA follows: TGCGCCAGCAGCCAAGGACTAGCAGGTCCCGGGGAGCTGTTTTTT. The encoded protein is CASSQGLAGPGELFF.

The chain's CDR3 is CASSLRQIATNEKLFF. Here the CDR3 DNA reads TGCGCCAGCAGTTTGAGACAGATTGCAACTAATGAAAAACTGTTTTTT. The V gene is TRBV23-1, the J gene TRBJ1-4; D may be TRBD1 (5 bases). TRBV23-1 is classed as an ORF, of uncertain function. Trimming stripped 5 bases from V and 0 bases from J, with 13 bases between. This CDR3 has 16 amino acids.

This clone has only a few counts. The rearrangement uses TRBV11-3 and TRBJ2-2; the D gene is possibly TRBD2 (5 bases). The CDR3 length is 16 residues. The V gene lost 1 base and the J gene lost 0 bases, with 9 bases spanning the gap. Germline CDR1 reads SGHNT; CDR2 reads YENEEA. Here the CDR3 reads CASSLAAGANTGELFF. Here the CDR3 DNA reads TGTGCCAGCAGCTTAGCGGCCGGGGCGAACACCGGGGAGCTGTTTTTT.

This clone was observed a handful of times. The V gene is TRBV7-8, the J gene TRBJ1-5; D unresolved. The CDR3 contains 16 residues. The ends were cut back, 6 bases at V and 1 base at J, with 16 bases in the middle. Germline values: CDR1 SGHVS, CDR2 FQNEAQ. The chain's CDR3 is CASSQGRVVSNQPQHF. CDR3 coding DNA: TGTGCCAGCAGTCAAGGGAGGGTTGTCAGCAATCAGCCCCAGCATTTT.

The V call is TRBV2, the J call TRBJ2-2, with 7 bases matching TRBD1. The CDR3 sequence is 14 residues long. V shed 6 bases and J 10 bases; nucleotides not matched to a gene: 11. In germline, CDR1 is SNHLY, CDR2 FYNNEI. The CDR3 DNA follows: TGTGCCAGCAGGGCCGGGACAGCTCCGGCGGAGCTGTTTTTT. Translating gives CASRAGTAPAELFF.

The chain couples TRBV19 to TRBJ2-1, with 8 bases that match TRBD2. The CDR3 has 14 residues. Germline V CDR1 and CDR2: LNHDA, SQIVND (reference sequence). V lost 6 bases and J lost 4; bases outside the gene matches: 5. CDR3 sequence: CASRAPGGYNEQFF. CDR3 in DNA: TGTGCCAGTAGAGCGCCGGGGGGGTACAATGAGCAGTTCTTC.

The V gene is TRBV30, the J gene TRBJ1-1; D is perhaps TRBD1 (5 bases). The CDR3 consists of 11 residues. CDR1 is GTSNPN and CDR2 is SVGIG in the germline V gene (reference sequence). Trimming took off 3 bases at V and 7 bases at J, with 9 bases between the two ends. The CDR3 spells CAWSEQGEAFF. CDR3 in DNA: TGTGCCTGGAGCGAGCAGGGTGAAGCTTTCTTT.

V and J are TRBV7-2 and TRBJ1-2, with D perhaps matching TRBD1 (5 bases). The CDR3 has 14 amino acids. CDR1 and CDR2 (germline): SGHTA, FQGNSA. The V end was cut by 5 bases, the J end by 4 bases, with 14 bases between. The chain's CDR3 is CASSPGMGGYGYTF. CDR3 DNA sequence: TGTGCCAGCAGCCCTGGGATGGGGGGCTATGGCTACACCTTC.

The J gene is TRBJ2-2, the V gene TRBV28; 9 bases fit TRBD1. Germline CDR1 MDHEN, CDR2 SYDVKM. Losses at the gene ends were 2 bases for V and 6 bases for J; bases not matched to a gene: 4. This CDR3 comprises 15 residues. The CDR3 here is CASSLLQGAPGELFF. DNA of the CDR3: TGTGCCAGCAGTTTACTACAGGGGGCCCCCGGGGAGCTGTTTTTT.

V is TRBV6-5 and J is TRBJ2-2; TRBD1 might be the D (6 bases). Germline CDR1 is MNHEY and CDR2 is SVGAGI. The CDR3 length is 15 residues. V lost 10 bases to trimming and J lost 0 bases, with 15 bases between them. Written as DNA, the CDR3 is TGTGCCACCTTATGGGGGACAACGAACACCGGGGAGCTGTTTTTT. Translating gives CATLWGTTNTGELFF.

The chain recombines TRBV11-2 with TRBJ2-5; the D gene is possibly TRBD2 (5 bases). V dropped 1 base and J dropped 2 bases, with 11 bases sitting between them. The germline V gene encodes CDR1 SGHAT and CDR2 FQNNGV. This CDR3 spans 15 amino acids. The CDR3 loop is CASSLVPGRQETQYF. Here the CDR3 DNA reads TGTGCCAGCAGCTTAGTTCCGGGAAGGCAAGAGACCCAGTACTTC.

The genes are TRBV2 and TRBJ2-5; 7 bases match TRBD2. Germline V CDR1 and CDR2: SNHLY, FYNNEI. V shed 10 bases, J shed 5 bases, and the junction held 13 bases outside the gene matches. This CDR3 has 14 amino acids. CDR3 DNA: TGTGCCACCCGACTCTGGGGGGGGGAGGAGACCCAGTACTTC. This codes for CATRLWGGEETQYF.